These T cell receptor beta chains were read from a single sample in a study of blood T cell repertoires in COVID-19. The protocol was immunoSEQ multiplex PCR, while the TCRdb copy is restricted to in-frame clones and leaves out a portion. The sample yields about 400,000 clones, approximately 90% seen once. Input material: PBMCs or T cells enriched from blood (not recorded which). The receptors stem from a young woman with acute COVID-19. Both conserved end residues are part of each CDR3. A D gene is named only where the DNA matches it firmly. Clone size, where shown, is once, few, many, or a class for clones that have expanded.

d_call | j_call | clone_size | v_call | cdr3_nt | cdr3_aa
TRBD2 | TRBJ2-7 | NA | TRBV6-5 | TGTGCCAGCAGTTACTCGACTAGCGGGATGAACTACGAGCAGTACTTC | CASSYSTSGMNYEQYF
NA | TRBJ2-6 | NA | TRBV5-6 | TGTGCCAGCAGCTTTTCGGGGTCCGGGGCCAACGTCCTGACTTTC | CASSFSGSGANVLTF
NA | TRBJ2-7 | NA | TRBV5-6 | TGTGCCAGCAGCTTGGCTGGGCAGGCCTTGGGTGTGGCTGGGTACTTC | CASSLAGQALGVAGYF
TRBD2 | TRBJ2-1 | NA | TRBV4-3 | TGCGCCAGCAGCCAAGATCCGGGAGGGTCCTACAATGAGCAGTTCTTC | CASSQDPGGSYNEQFF
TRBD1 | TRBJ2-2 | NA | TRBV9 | TGTGCCAGCAGCGTAGGTACCACAGGGGTGAACACCGGGGAGCTGTTTTTT | CASSVGTTGVNTGELFF
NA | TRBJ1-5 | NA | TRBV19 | TGTGCCAGTAGATACGGTGCGGGGAATAGCAATCAGCCCCAGCATTTT | CASRYGAGNSNQPQHF
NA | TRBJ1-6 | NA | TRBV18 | TGTGCCAGCTCACGTGGACAGAACTCCTATAATTCACCCCTCCACTTT | CASSRGQNSYNSPLHF
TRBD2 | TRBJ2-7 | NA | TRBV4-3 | TGCGCCAGCAGCCAAGGCTACCCCACGGGACTAGGAGCTACCTACGAGCAGTACTTC | CASSQGYPTGLGATYEQYF
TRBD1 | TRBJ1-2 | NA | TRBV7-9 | TGTGCCAGCAGCCCCCCACAGGGGGCAAACTATGGCTACACCTTC | CASSPPQGANYGYTF
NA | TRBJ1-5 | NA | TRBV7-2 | TGTGCCAGCAGCTTAAGTGCGGGGAACCAGCCCCAGCATTTT | CASSLSAGNQPQHF
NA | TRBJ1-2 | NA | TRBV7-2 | TGTGCCAGCAGCTTAGGCGCCTCGGGGGGGCGCGAAGGCTACACCTTC | CASSLGASGGREGYTF
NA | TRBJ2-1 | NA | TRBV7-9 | TGTGCCAGCAGCTTAGCAACAATTCATGAGCAGTTCTTC | CASSLATIHEQFF
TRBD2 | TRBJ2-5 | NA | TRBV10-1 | TGCGCCAGCAGTGAGACGAGCGGGAGCGGTGAGACCCAGTACTTC | CASSETSGSGETQYF
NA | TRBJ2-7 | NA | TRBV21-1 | TGTGCCAGCAGCAAAAGAGGACAGGGGAAATGCTACGAGCAGTACTTC | CASSKRGQGKCYEQYF
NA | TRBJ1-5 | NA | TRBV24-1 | TGTGCCACCAGTGATCCGGATCAGCCCCAGCATTTT | CATSDPDQPQHF
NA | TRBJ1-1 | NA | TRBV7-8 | TGTGCCAGCAGCCCGATTAAGGGGCGCTCCTTGATGAACACTGAAGCTTTCTTT | CASSPIKGRSLMNTEAFF
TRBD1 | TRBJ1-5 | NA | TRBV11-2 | TGTGCCAGCAGCCACCAGGGACAGTCTATAAGCAATCAGCCCCAGCATTTT | CASSHQGQSISNQPQHF
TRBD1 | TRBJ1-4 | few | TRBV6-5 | TGTGCCAGCAGTTACCAGACAGGGGATGAAAAACTGTTTTTT | CASSYQTGDEKLFF
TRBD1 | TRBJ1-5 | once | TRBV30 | TGTGCCTATCAGGACAGGTTAGGCAATCAGCCCCAGCATTTT | CAYQDRLGNQPQHF
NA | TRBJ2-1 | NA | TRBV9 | TGTGCCAGCGGAGGAGCGGCCGCCTACAATGAGCAGTTCTTC | CASGGAAAYNEQFF
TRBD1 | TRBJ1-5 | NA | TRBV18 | TGTGCCAGCTCACCGGGACAGGAGTCGGGACAGCCCCAGCATTTT | CASSPGQESGQPQHF
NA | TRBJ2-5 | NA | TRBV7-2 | TGTGCCAGCAGCTTGCGGGCAAGGAAAGAGACCCAGTACTTC | CASSLRARKETQYF
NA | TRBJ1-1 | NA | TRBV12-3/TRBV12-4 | TGTGCCAGCAGCGAGCAGGTTTATTTAACTTTCTTT | CASSEQVYLTFF
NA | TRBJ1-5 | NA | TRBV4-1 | TGCGCCAGCAGCCAAGTTTCTGGCAGGTCGGAGCCCCAGCATTTT | CASSQVSGRSEPQHF
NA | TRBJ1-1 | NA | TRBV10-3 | TGTGCCATCAGTGGAGGGACTGAAGCTTTCTTT | CAISGGTEAFF
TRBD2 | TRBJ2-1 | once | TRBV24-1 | TGTGCCACCAGTGATTATCAGCGGGAAAGCTCCTACAATGAGCAGTTCTTC | CATSDYQRESSYNEQFF
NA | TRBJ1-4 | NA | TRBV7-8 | TGTGCCAGCAGCTTAGGGGTCCAGGGAGGTGAAAAACTGTTTTTT | CASSLGVQGGEKLFF
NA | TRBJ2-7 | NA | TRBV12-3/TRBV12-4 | TGTGCCAGCAGTGCGGATATCTACGAGCAGTACTTC | CASSADIYEQYF
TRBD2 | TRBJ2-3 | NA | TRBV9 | TGTGCCAGCGCGGTTAGCGGGGGCGCCGGGCAGGATACGCAGTATTTT | CASAVSGGAGQDTQYF
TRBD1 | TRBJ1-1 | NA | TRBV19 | TGTGCCAGTAGTATGAGGACAGGGTCCATGAACACTGAAGCTTTCTTT | CASSMRTGSMNTEAFF
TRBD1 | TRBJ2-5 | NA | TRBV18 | TGTGCCAGCTCACCAAAGGACAGGTCCCAAGAGACCCAGTACTTC | CASSPKDRSQETQYF
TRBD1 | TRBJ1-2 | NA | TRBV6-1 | TGTGCCAGCAGTGATCCAACACGACAGGGGAACTATGGCTACACCTTC | CASSDPTRQGNYGYTF
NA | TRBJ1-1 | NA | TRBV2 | TGTGCCAGCAGTAATGATAGAAAGAACACTGAAGCTTTCTTT | CASSNDRKNTEAFF
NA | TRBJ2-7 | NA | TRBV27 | TGTGCCAGCAGTTCCCCCCGGGGAAGGAAAGGGAGCCACGAGCAGTACTTC | CASSSPRGRKGSHEQYF
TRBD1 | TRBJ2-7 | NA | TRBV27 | TGTGCCAGCAGTTGGAGACAGGGGGACGAGCAGTACTTC | CASSWRQGDEQYF
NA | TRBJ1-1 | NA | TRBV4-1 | TGCGCCAGCAGCCCGAATAATCAGGGTTACACTGAAGCTTTCTTT | CASSPNNQGYTEAFF
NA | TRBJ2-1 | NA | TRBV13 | TGTGCCAGCACCTCAAAGCGGCCCGGTGAGCAGTTCTTC | CASTSKRPGEQFF
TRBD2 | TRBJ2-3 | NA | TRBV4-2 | TGTGCCAGCAGCCAAGGCGGAGCGGGGAACCCTTTTTACACAGATACGCAGTATTTT | CASSQGGAGNPFYTDTQYF
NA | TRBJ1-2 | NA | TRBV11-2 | TGTGCCAGCAGCGTGTTTGAGGCTTCGGGGGGCTACACCTTC | CASSVFEASGGYTF
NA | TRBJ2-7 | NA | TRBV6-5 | TGTGCCAGCAGTTACGGTATGGGCAACGAGCAGTACTTC | CASSYGMGNEQYF
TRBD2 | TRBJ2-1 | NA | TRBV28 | TGTGCCAGCAGCGGACTAGCGGGGGACTTATCCTACAATGAGCAGTTCTTC | CASSGLAGDLSYNEQFF
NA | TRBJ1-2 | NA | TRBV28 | TGTGCCAGCAGTTTAGCGGGGGGGGAATCCTACACCTTC | CASSLAGGESYTF
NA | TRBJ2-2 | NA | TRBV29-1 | TGCAGCGTTGGTCAGGGGCCGAACACCGGGGAGCTGTTTTTT | CSVGQGPNTGELFF
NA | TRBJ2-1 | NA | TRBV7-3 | TGTGCCAGCAGCTTAAACCGAGCCTCCTACAATGAGCAGTTCTTC | CASSLNRASYNEQFF
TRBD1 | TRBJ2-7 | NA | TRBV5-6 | TGTGCCAGCATGGGACAGGGGGGTACCTACGAGCAGTACTTC | CASMGQGGTYEQYF
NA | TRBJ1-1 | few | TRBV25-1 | TGTGCCAGCAGTGAATTGACGGGATTGACTGAAGCTTTCTTT | CASSELTGLTEAFF
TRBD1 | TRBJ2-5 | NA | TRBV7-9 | TGTGCCAGCAGCCACCATTCCAGGGGGAAGGAGACCCAGTACTTC | CASSHHSRGKETQYF